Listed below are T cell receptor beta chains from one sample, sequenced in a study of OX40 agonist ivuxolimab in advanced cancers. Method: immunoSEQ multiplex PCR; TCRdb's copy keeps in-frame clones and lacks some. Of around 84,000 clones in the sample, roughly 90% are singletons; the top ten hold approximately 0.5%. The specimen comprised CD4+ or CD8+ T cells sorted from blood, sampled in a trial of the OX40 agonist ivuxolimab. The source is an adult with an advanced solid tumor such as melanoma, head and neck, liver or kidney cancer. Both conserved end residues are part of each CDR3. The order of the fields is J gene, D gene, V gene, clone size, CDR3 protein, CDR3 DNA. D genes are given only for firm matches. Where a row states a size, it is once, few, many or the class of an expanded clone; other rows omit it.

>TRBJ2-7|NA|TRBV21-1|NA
CASSKGPPPRTASSYEQYF
TGTGCCAGCAGCAAAGGACCTCCCCCTCGGACAGCCAGCTCCTACGAGCAGTACTTC
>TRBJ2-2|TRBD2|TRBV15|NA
CATSSLAGGTGELFF
TGTGCCACCAGCAGCCTCGCGGGAGGGACCGGGGAGCTGTTTTTT
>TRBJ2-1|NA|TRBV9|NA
CASSVGVRGAGRGSYNEQFF
TGTGCCAGCAGCGTAGGGGTTAGGGGGGCAGGGAGAGGCTCCTACAATGAGCAGTTCTTC
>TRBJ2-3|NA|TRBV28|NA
CASRRGGGRDTDTQYF
TGTGCCAGCAGACGAGGTGGGGGGCGAGACACAGATACGCAGTATTTT
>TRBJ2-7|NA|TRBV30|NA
CAWRSVPFEQYF
TGTGCCTGGAGATCGGTCCCTTTTGAGCAGTACTTC
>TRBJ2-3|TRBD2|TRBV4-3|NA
CASSQSWGLAADTQYF
TGCGCCAGCAGCCAAAGTTGGGGACTAGCCGCAGATACGCAGTATTTT
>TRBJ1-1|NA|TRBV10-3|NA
CAISEAYRNTEAFF
TGTGCCATCAGTGAGGCCTACAGGAACACTGAAGCTTTCTTT
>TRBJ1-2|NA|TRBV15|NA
CATSPGTFGYTF
TGTGCCACCAGCCCCGGGACTTTTGGCTACACCTTC
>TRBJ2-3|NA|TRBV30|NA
CAWSRGAGGTDTQYF
TGTGCCTGGAGTAGAGGAGCAGGGGGCACAGATACGCAGTATTTT
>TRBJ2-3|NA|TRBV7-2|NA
CASSSVGRDTDTQYF
TGTGCCAGCAGCTCCGTGGGTAGGGACACAGATACGCAGTATTTT
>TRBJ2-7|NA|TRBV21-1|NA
CASSNDRTLAYEQYF
TGTGCCAGCAGCAACGACAGGACTCTAGCCTACGAGCAGTACTTC
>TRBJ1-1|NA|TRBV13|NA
CASIVRPNTEAFF
TGTGCCAGCATCGTAAGGCCCAACACTGAAGCTTTCTTT
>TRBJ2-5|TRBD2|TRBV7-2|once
CASSFNSPTSPGTQYF
TGTGCCAGCAGCTTTAATTCTCCGACTAGCCCCGGGACCCAGTACTTC
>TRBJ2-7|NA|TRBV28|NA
CASSLGPPSEQYF
TGTGCCAGCAGCTTGGGTCCGCCCAGCGAGCAGTACTTC
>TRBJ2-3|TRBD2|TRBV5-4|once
CASSWGPGLAGGRTDTQYF
TGTGCCAGCAGCTGGGGGCCGGGACTAGCGGGAGGGCGCACAGATACGCAGTATTTT
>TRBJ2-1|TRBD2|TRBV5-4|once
CASSLGLAGSYNEQFF
TGTGCCAGCAGCTTGGGATTAGCGGGGTCCTACAATGAGCAGTTCTTC
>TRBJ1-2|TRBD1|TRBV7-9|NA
CASSLGTGWYGYTF
TGTGCCAGCAGCTTGGGGACAGGGTGGTATGGCTACACCTTC
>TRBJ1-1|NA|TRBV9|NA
CASSPSPGPRDTEAFF
TGTGCCAGCAGCCCCAGCCCGGGGCCGCGGGACACTGAAGCTTTCTTT
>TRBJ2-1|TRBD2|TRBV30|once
CAWSASSGREFF
TGTGCCTGGAGTGCATCTAGCGGGAGGGAGTTCTTC
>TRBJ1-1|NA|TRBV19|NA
CASSFHRGKRNTEAFF
TGTGCCAGTAGTTTCCACCGGGGAAAGAGGAACACTGAAGCTTTCTTT
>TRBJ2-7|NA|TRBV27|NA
CASSLGITYEQYF
TGTGCCAGCAGTTTGGGTATCACCTACGAGCAGTACTTC
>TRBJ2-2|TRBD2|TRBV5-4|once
CASSGTIHTGELFF
TGTGCCAGCAGTGGGACTATTCACACCGGGGAGCTGTTTTTT
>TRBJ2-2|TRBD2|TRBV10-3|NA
CAIRVAGVGNTGELFF
TGTGCCATCAGAGTAGCGGGAGTTGGGAACACCGGGGAGCTGTTTTTT
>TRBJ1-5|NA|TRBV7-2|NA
CASSLLNSNQPQHF
TGTGCCAGCAGCTTATTGAATAGCAATCAGCCCCAGCATTTT
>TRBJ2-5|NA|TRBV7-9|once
CASSLGRAGETQYF
TGTGCCAGCAGCTTAGGCCGGGCTGGAGAGACCCAGTACTTC
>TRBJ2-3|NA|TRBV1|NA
CTSSQAGNPRGDTQYF
TGCACCAGCAGCCAAGCGGGTAACCCGAGAGGAGATACGCAGTATTTT
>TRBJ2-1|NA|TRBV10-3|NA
CAISDSAGKQFF
TGTGCCATCAGTGATTCCGCCGGGAAGCAGTTCTTC
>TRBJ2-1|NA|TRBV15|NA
CATSRDGADNEQFF
TGTGCCACCAGCAGAGATGGGGCCGACAATGAGCAGTTCTTC
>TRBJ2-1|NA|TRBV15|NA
CATSNPEPAGWVF
TGTGCCACCAGCAACCCCGAACCGGCCGGGTGGGTCTTC
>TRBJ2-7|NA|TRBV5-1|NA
CASSSGLNYEQYF
TGCGCCAGCAGCTCCGGACTGAACTACGAGCAGTACTTC
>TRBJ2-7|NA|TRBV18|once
CASSRDVGGDYEQYF
TGTGCCAGCTCACGGGACGTGGGAGGAGACTACGAGCAGTACTTC
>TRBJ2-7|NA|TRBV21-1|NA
CASSKWIAGGPGQYF
TGTGCCAGCAGCAAATGGATAGCGGGAGGGCCCGGGCAGTACTTC
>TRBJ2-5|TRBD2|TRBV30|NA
CAWSVETSGRPETQYF
TGTGCCTGGAGTGTCGAGACTAGCGGGAGACCAGAGACCCAGTACTTC
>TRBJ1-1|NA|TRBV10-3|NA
CAISDSYTEAFF
TGTGCCATCAGCGACAGTTACACTGAAGCTTTCTTT
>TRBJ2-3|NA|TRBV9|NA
CASSVAVRGAGDTQYF
TGTGCCAGCAGCGTAGCGGTACGGGGGGCGGGAGATACGCAGTATTTT
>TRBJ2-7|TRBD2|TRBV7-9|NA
CASSGLAGDYEQYF
TGTGCCAGCAGCGGACTAGCGGGAGACTACGAGCAGTACTTC
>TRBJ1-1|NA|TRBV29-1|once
CSVSLGHHRSTEAFF
TGCAGCGTTTCATTGGGACACCATCGGAGCACTGAAGCTTTCTTT
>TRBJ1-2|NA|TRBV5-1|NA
CASSLATGPNYGYTF
TGCGCCAGCAGCTTGGCCACAGGGCCTAACTATGGCTACACCTTC
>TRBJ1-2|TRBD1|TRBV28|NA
CASSRPPGYGTGYGYGYTF
TGTGCCAGCAGTCGACCCCCTGGATATGGGACAGGGTATGGCTATGGCTACACCTTC
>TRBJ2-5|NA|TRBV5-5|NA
CASSLRSGEETQYF
TGTGCCAGCAGCTTGAGGTCAGGGGAAGAGACCCAGTACTTC
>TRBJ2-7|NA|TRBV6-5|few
CASSRDREAIYEQYF
TGTGCCAGCAGCCGCGACAGGGAGGCTATCTACGAGCAGTACTTC
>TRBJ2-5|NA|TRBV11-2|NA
CASSLRGGTQETQYF
TGTGCCAGCAGCTTGAGAGGGGGAACCCAAGAGACCCAGTACTTC
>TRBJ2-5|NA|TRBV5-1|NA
CASSSMGARETQYF
TGCGCCAGCAGCTCTATGGGGGCGCGGGAGACCCAGTACTTC
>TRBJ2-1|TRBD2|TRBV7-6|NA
CASSALLAGGYNEQFF
TGTGCCAGCAGCGCGCTACTAGCGGGTGGTTACAATGAGCAGTTCTTC
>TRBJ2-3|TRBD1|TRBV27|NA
CASSLFRQGADTQYF
TGTGCCAGCAGTTTATTTCGCCAGGGGGCAGATACGCAGTATTTT
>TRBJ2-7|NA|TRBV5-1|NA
CASSFPTSRSEQYF
TGCGCCAGCAGCTTCCCCACCTCACGGAGCGAGCAGTACTTC
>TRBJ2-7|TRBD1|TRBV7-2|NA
CASSLPYDRANYEQYF
TGTGCCAGCAGCTTACCCTACGACAGGGCCAACTACGAGCAGTACTTC
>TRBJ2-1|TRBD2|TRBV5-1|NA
CASSLRSGRTNEQFF
TGCGCCAGCAGCTTGCGTAGCGGGAGGACCAATGAGCAGTTCTTC
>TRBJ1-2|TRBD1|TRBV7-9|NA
CASSLAGTGPTYGYTF
TGTGCCAGCAGCTTAGCGGGGACAGGGCCGACCTATGGCTACACCTTC
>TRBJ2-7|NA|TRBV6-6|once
CASSYAAGDYEQYF
TGTGCCAGCAGTTACGCGGCAGGGGATTACGAGCAGTACTTC
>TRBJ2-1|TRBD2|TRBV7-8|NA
CASSLISGISHEQFF
TGTGCCAGCAGCTTAATAAGCGGGATCTCCCATGAGCAGTTCTTC
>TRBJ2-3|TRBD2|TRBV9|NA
CASSVGGYWREGQMDTQYF
TGTGCCAGCAGCGTAGGGGGCTACTGGCGGGAGGGCCAAATGGATACGCAGTATTTT
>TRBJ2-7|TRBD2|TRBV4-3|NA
CASSQDGGSGLSYEQYF
TGCGCCAGCAGCCAGGACGGAGGTAGCGGGTTATCCTACGAGCAGTACTTC
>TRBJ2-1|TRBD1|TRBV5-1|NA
CASSHGTGGYNEQFF
TGCGCCAGCAGCCACGGGACAGGGGGCTACAATGAGCAGTTCTTC
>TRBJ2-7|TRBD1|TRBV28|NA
CASSLWGTGEVYEQYF
TGTGCCAGCAGTTTATGGGGGACAGGGGAGGTCTACGAGCAGTACTTC
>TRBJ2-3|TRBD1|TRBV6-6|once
CASSPGGADTQYF
TGTGCCAGCAGTCCAGGGGGCGCAGATACGCAGTATTTT
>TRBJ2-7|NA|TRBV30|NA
CAWSTLGPPGDEQYF
TGTGCCTGGAGTACCTTAGGGCCGCCTGGGGACGAGCAGTACTTC
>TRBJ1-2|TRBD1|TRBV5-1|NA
CASSPRTGLTNYGYTF
TGCGCCAGCAGTCCTAGGACAGGATTGACTAACTATGGCTACACCTTC
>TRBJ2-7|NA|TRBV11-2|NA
CASLRWRGYEQYF
TGTGCCAGCCTCAGGTGGAGGGGTTACGAGCAGTACTTC